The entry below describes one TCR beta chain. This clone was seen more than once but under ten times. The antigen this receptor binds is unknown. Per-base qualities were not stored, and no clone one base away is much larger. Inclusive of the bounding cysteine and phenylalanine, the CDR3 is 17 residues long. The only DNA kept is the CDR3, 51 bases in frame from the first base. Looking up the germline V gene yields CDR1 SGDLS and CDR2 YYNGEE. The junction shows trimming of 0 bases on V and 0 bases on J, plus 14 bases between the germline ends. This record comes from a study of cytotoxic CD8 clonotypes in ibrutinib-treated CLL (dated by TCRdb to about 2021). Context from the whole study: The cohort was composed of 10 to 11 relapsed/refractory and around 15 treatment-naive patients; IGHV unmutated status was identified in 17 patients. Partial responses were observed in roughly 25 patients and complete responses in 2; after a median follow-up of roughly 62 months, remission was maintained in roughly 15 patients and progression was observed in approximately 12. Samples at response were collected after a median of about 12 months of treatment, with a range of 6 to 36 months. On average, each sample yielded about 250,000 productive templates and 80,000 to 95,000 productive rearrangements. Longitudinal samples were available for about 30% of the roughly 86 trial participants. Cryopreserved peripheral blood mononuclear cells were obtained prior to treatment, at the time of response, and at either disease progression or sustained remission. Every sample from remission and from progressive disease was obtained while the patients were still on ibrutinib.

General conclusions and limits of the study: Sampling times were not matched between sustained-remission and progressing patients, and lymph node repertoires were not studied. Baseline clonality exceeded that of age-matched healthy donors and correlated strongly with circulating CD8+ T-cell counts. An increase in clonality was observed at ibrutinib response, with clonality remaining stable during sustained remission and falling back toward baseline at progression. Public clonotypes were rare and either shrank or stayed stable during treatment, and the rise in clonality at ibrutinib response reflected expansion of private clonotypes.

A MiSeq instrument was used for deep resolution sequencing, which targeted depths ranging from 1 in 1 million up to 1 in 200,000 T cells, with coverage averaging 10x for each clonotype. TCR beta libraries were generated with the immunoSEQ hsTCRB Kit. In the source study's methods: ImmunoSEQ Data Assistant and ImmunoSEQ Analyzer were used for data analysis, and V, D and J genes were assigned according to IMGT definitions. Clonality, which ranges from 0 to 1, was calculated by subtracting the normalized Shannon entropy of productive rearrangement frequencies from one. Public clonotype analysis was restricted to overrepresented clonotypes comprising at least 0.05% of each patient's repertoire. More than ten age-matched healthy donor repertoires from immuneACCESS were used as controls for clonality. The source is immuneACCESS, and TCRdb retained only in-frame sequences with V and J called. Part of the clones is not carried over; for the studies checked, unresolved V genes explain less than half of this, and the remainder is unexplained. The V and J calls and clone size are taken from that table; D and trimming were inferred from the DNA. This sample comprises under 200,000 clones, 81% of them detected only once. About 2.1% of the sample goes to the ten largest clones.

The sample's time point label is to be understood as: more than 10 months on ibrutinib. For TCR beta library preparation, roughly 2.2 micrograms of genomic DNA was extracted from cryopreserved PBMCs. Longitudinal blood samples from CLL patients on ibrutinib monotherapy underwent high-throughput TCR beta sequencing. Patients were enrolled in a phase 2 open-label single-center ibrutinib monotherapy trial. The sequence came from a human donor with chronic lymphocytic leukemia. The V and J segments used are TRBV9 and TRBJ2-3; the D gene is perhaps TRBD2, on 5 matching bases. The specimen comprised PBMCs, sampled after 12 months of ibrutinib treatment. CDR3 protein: CASSVGYRGSSTDTQYF. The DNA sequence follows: TGTGCCAGCAGCGTAGGGTATCGGGGATCTAGCACAGATACGCAGTATTTT.